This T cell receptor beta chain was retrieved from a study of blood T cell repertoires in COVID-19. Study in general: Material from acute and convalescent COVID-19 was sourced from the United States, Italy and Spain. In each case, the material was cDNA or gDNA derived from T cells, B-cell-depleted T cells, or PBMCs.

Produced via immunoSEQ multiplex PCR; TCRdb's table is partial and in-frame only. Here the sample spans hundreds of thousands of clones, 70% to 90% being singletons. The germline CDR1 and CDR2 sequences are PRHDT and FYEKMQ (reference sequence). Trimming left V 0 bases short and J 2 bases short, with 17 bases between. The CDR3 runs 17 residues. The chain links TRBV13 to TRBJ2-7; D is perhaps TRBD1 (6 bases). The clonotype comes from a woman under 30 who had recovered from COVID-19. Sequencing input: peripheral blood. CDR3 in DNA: TGTGCCAGCAGCTTAGGCAGGGCCGGACAGTTTACCTACGAGCAGTACTTC. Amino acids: CASSLGRAGQFTYEQYF.